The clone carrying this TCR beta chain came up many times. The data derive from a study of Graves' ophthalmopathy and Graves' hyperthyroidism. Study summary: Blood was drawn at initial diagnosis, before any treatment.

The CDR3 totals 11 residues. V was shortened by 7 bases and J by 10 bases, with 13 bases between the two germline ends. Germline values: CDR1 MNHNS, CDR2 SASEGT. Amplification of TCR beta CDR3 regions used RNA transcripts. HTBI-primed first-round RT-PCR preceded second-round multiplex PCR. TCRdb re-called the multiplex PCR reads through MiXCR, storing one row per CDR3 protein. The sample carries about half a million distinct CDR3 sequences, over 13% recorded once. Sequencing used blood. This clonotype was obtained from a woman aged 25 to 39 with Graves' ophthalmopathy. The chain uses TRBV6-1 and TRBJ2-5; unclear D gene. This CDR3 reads CASMRTRIQYF. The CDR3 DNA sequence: TGTGCCAGCATGCGAACGAGAATCCAGTACTTC.